The present T cell receptor beta chain was sequenced within a study of T cell repertoires in breast cancer. The expanded emulsion RT-PCR method captured paired alpha and beta chains from CD8+ T cells. The CDR3 runs 16 residues. Germline V gene lookup returns CDR1 SGHTA and CDR2 FQGNSA. J lost 1 base, V lost 1 base, and 0 bases had no gene match. During the second nested PCR, blocking oligonucleotides suppressed genes that were not paired. TCRdb recomputed calls from the emulsion pairing reads with MiXCR, one row per CDR3 protein. This sample has under 5,500 distinct CDR3 sequences, with 35% found just once.

The receptor was derived from a pool of human donors with breast cancer or a healthy control (not recorded which). The chain employs TRBV7-2 and TRBJ2-3; 12 bases agree with TRBD2. Specimen: CD8+ T cells. CDR3 DNA sequence: TGTGCCAGCAGCTTAGGGACTAGCGGGGGCACAGATACGCAGTATTTT. Translating it yields CASSLGTSGGTDTQYF. Based on the CDR3 plus reference TRBV7-2 and TRBJ2-3, the full variable domain is GAGVSQSPSNKVTEKGKDVELRCDPISGHTALYWYRQSLGQGLEFLIYFQGNSAPDKSGLPSDRFSAERTGGSVSTLTIQRTQQEDSAVYLCASSLGTSGGTDTQYFGPGTRLTVL.